This paragraph reports one T cell receptor (beta chain). This sample was included in a study of control samples from healthy donors and cancer patients. The CDR3 loop spans 14 amino acids. Germline loops: CDR1 KGHDR, CDR2 SFDVKD. V dropped 5 bases and J dropped 3; count of bases not matched to a gene: 2. The method was immunoSEQ multiplex PCR; TCRdb's version includes in-frame clones alone and lacks a portion of them. The data show roughly 100,000 clones, 92% seen once. V gene TRBV24-1 combines with J gene TRBJ1-2; 10 positions match TRBD1. The clonotype was recovered from a woman aged 18-30 years in good health. The sample taken for sequencing was blood. In DNA, the CDR3 is TGTGCCACCAGTGCGACAGGGGGCTACTATGGCTACACCTTC. It codes for CATSATGGYYGYTF.